The 24 T cell receptor beta chains reported below all come from one sample, sequenced in a study of cytomegalovirus exposure and HLA in healthy donors. The PCR had 60 Vbeta and 13 Jbeta primers. Sequencing used immunoSEQ multiplex PCR; TCRdb keeps in-frame clones, though not all of them. The sample includes 60,000 or so clones. Source material: PBMCs. These receptors were obtained from a man aged 50 or older in good health and CMV-seropositive.

The J gene is TRBJ2-7, the V gene TRBV28; 7 nucleotides line up with TRBD1. The CDR3 runs 14 residues. Germline V gene data show CDR1 as MDHEN and CDR2 as SYDVKM. J was trimmed by 4 bases and V by 3 bases; bases with no gene match: 6. Here the CDR3 DNA reads TGTGCCAGCAGTTTTGAAGGGGGCGCGTACGAGCAGTACTTC. Translation: CASSFEGGAYEQYF. Drawing the rest from reference TRBV28 and TRBJ2-7, the complete variable domain is DVKVTQSSRYLVKRTGEKVFLECVQDMDHENMFWYRQDPGLGLRLIYFSYDVKMKEKGDIPEGYSVSREKKERFSLILESASTNQTSMYLCASSFEGGAYEQYFGPGTRLTVT.

V gene TRBV5-6 combines with J gene TRBJ2-7; 7 bases line up with TRBD1. The CDR3 totals 14 residues. Losses at the gene ends were 0 bases for V and 5 bases for J; bases not matched to a gene: 5. Germline V CDR1 and CDR2: SGHDT, YYEEEE. The CDR3, as DNA: TGTGCCAGCAGCTTGGGACAGGGTAAGGACGAGCAGTACTTC. Translating gives CASSLGQGKDEQYF.

The rearrangement links TRBV7-9 to TRBJ1-2; 7 bases fit TRBD1. J was trimmed by 7 bases and V by 5 bases; bases with no gene match: 10. CDR1 is SEHNR, CDR2 FQNEAQ, per germline (reference sequence). The length of the CDR3 is 14 residues. CDR3 in DNA: TGTGCCAGCAGCACGACAGGGTATGGTGGTGGCTACACCTTC. It yields the protein CASSTTGYGGGYTF.

The chain couples TRBV4-3 to TRBJ2-1; a possible D gene is TRBD1 (9 bases). The CDR3 length is 18 residues. From germline, CDR1 is LGHNA and CDR2 YSLEER. V was cut by 1 base and J by 1 base, with 17 bases left in between. In nucleotides, the CDR3 is TGCGCCAGCAGCCAAGGTCGGGGGGGACAGGGATCCTACAATGAGCAGTTCTTC. Its translation is CASSQGRGGQGSYNEQFF.

The CDR3 loop reads CASSSTGAGEKLFF. The CDR3 bases are TGTGCCAGCAGTTCGACAGGGGCGGGTGAAAAACTGTTTTTT. The J gene is TRBJ1-4, the V gene TRBV6-5, with TRBD1 matching over 8 bases. With V trimmed by 4 bases and J by 7 bases, 5 bases remained unmatched. There are 14 residues in the CDR3. CDR1 and CDR2 from the germline V gene are MNHEY and SVGAGI.

The V gene is TRBV6-5, the J gene TRBJ1-1; 7 bases are shared with TRBD1. The CDR3 is 13 residues long. V shed 5 bases, J shed 3 bases, and the junction held 3 bases outside the gene matches. CDR1 MNHEY and CDR2 SVGAGI come from the germline V gene. The chain's CDR3 is CASSRQGYTEAFF. As DNA, the CDR3 is TGTGCCAGCAGTAGACAGGGATACACTGAAGCTTTCTTT.

The V and J genes are TRBV10-3 and TRBJ1-2, with 9 bases identical to TRBD1. CDR1 is ENHRY and CDR2 is SYGVKD in the germline V gene. The CDR3 is 16 residues long. Trimming took 5 bases from V and 6 from J; bases not matched to a gene: 13. For the CDR3, the DNA is TGTGCCATCAGTATCGATCCGCCGACAGGGGGGAATGGCTACACCTTC. Translating it yields CAISIDPPTGGNGYTF.

V usage is TRBV5-1 and J usage is TRBJ2-3; TRBD1 matches at 9 bases. Germline V gene lookup returns CDR1 SGHRS and CDR2 YFSETQ. This CDR3 region has 15 residues. With 5 bases clipped from V and 4 bases from J, the junction kept 8 bases outside the gene matches. This CDR3 is CASSRGQGQSDTQYF. CDR3 DNA: TGCGCCAGCAGTAGGGGACAGGGTCAATCAGATACGCAGTATTTT.

The CDR3 coding sequence is TGCAGCGTTGCCTCGACAGGGGGCCTGAACACTGAAGCTTTCTTT. It specifies CSVASTGGLNTEAFF. The rearrangement uses TRBV29-1 and TRBJ1-1, with 10 bases matching TRBD1. V was pared by 4 bases and J by 0 bases, with 5 bases of the junction left unmatched. The CDR3 covers 15 residues. The germline V gene encodes CDR1 SQVTM and CDR2 ANQGSEA. Full variable domain (rest looked up from reference TRBV29-1 and TRBJ1-1): SAVISQKPSRDICQRGTSLTIQCQVDSQVTMMFWYRQQPGQSLTLIATANQGSEATYESGFVIDKFPISRPNLTFSTLTVSNMSPEDSSIYLCSVASTGGLNTEAFFGQGTRLTVV.

The CDR3 spells CASSTDRNNYGYTF. CDR3 nucleotides: TGTGCCAGTAGTACCGACAGGAACAACTATGGCTACACCTTC. This chain connects TRBV19 to TRBJ1-2, with D perhaps matching TRBD1 (6 bases). Germline assignment: CDR1 LNHDA and CDR2 SQIVND (reference sequence). The CDR3 is 14 amino acids. V gave up 4 bases and J gave up 2 bases, with 11 bases separating them.

V usage is TRBV6-6 and J usage is TRBJ1-5; TRBD1 is a possible D gene (5 bases). Germline CDR1 and CDR2: MNHNY and SVGAGI (reference sequence). The CDR3 runs to 16 residues. V was trimmed by 2 bases and J by 2 bases, leaving 13 bases between them. CDR3 sequence: CASSYVTAGGNQPQHF. CDR3 nucleotides: TGTGCCAGCAGTTACGTGACAGCCGGAGGCAATCAGCCCCAGCATTTT.

J is TRBJ2-7 and V is TRBV5-4; D remains ambiguous. Per the germline V gene, CDR1 is SGHNT and CDR2 is YYREEE (reference sequence). There are 13 residues in the CDR3. Trimming stripped 0 bases from V and 3 bases from J, with 7 bases between. CDR3 in DNA: TGTGCCAGCAGCTTGGACAGTTACTACGAGCAGTACTTC. This translates into CASSLDSYYEQYF.

The V gene is TRBV7-2, the J gene TRBJ1-1; D ambiguous. Trimming removed 1 base at V and 8 bases at J, with 17 bases between. The CDR3 covers 15 residues. CDR1 and CDR2 (germline): SGHTA, FQGNSA. CDR3 residues: CASSLGKQPNSEAFF. As DNA, the CDR3 is TGTGCCAGCAGCTTAGGCAAACAGCCGAACTCAGAAGCTTTCTTT.

The gene calls are TRBV7-8 and TRBJ2-1; 8 bases agree with TRBD2. This CDR3 is built from 15 residues. V lost 3 bases, J lost 6 bases, and 7 bases stayed unmatched. Germline V gene data show CDR1 as SGHVS and CDR2 as FQNEAQ. CDR3 DNA sequence: TGTGCCAGCAGCTTGCCACTAGCGGTGGCCAATGAGCAGTTCTTC. It specifies CASSLPLAVANEQFF. Based on the CDR3 plus reference TRBV7-8 and TRBJ2-1, the full variable domain is GAGVSQSPRYKVAKRGQDVALRCDPISGHVSLFWYQQALGQGPEFLTYFQNEAQLDKSGLPSDRFFAERPEGSVSTLKIQRTQQEDSAVYLCASSLPLAVANEQFFGPGTRLTVL.

The chain uses TRBV27 and TRBJ1-6, with D perhaps matching TRBD1 (6 bases). The germline V and J ends were trimmed by 3 bases and 8 bases, with 11 bases remaining between them. This CDR3 has 14 amino acids. The germline CDR1 and CDR2 sequences are MNHEY and SMNVEV (reference sequence). The CDR3 nucleotides read TGTGCCAGCAGTTTCCCCGGGACACATTCACCCCTCCACTTT. Translation: CASSFPGTHSPLHF.

This sequence joins TRBV11-3 and TRBJ2-3; 8 bases line up with TRBD1. V was pared by 4 bases and J by 0 bases, with 9 bases of the junction left unmatched. Germline CDR1 SGHNT, CDR2 YENEEA. The CDR3 sequence is 17 residues long. This chain's CDR3 is CASSSNPNRGSTDTQYF. CDR3 nucleotides: TGTGCCAGCAGCTCCAACCCCAACAGGGGGAGCACAGATACGCAGTATTTT.

The chain joins TRBV19 to TRBJ2-4; D is ambiguous. Germline loops: CDR1 LNHDA, CDR2 SQIVND (reference sequence). The CDR3 is 13 residues long. Trimming shortened V by 0 bases and J by 11 bases, and 11 bases separated the two germline ends. In nucleotides, the CDR3 is TGTGCCAGTAGTATAGATCGAGGCAGCCTTCAGTACTTC. Residues: CASSIDRGSLQYF. Full variable domain (remainder filled in from reference TRBV19 and TRBJ2-4): DGGITQSPKYLFRKEGQNVTLSCEQNLNHDAMYWYRQDPGQGLRLIYYSQIVNDFQKGDIAEGYSVSREKKESFPLTVTSAQKNPTAFYLCASSIDRGSLQYFGAGTRLSVL.

The chain combines TRBV9 with TRBJ2-7, with D perhaps TRBD1 (5 bases). Germline CDR1 reads SGDLS; CDR2 reads YYNGEE. Trimming pared 4 bases from V and 7 bases from J, leaving 9 bases between. This CDR3 is built from 11 residues. Written as DNA, the CDR3 is TGTGCCAGCAGCCTTCGACAGGAGCAGTACTTC. As protein: CASSLRQEQYF.

As DNA, the CDR3 is TGCGCCAGCAGCGGCTCTAGCGGACGCACAGATACGCAGTATTTT. Protein product: CASSGSSGRTDTQYF. The chain has TRBV5-1 and TRBJ2-3; 7 nucleotides agree with TRBD2. The length of the CDR3 is 15 residues. Germline V gene data show CDR1 as SGHRS and CDR2 as YFSETQ. V dropped 4 bases and J dropped 1; count of bases not matched to a gene: 6.

A word on this clone: Germline and junction disagree at one end, which may indicate a read error. The CDR3 loop reads CASSEEQGARTEAFF. Here the CDR3 DNA reads TGCGCCAGCAGCGAAGAACAGGGGGCGAGAACTGAAGCTTTCTTT. The chain has TRBV4-3 and TRBJ1-1; the match to TRBD1 covers 9 bases. This CDR3 has 15 residues. Germline loops: CDR1 LGHNA, CDR2 YSLEER.

The chain uses TRBV19 and TRBJ1-5; 7 nucleotides agree with TRBD1. Germline CDR1 LNHDA, CDR2 SQIVND (reference sequence). There are 18 residues in the CDR3. V was clipped by 1 base and J by 0 bases; unmatched bases: 9. The CDR3 region has the DNA TGTGCCAGTAGTATAGGTGGCAGGGGGAGATATAGCAATCAGCCCCAGCATTTT. Residues: CASSIGGRGRYSNQPQHF.

V gene TRBV30 combines with J gene TRBJ1-1; TRBD1 might be the D (6 bases). Germline lookup yields CDR1 GTSNPN and CDR2 SVGIG (reference sequence). The CDR3 extends over 17 amino acids. Trimming shortened V by 0 bases and J by 5 bases, and 22 bases separated the two germline ends. The DNA for the CDR3 is TGTGCCTGGAGTGTGCCCGGGGGGGGCTTGGATCAAACTGAAGCTTTCTTT. Its translation is CAWSVPGGGLDQTEAFF.

The J gene is TRBJ2-5, the V gene TRBV11-2; 11 nucleotides match TRBD2. The CDR3 extends over 14 amino acids. Germline CDR1 reads SGHAT; CDR2 reads FQNNGV. The ends lost 6 bases at V and 5 bases at J; junction bases unmatched: 5. The CDR3 DNA follows: TGTGCCAGCAGAACTAGCGGGAGCGGTGAGACCCAGTACTTC. It encodes CASRTSGSGETQYF.

V and J are TRBV7-9 and TRBJ1-1; no firm D call. Trimming cost V 1 base and J 5 bases, with 11 bases left between them. The CDR3 spans 14 residues. Germline values: CDR1 SEHNR, CDR2 FQNEAQ (reference sequence). CDR3 in amino acids: CASSLGGRRTEAFF. CDR3 DNA: TGTGCCAGCAGCTTAGGAGGGAGGAGGACTGAAGCTTTCTTT.